This record looks at one T cell receptor beta chain sequence and its context. Authors' methods: By means of reference gene primer amplification, nucleated cell counts were estimated. This table comes from immunoSEQ multiplex PCR, and its TCRdb copy is limited to in-frame clones, with some not included. Clone size and the V and J calls come from that table; the DNA yielded D and trimming. The sample has roughly 250,000 clones, about 80% seen once. This sample is drawn from a study of blood T cell repertoires in COVID-19. Participants had their cohort set by participant-reported clinical history. CDR3 size: 16 residues. Germline-derived CDR1 and CDR2 are KGHDR and SFDVKD. The ends lost 4 bases at V and 3 bases at J; junction bases unmatched: 10.

Sequenced material: PBMCs or T cells enriched from blood (not recorded which). This chain joins TRBV24-1 and TRBJ1-2, with 7 bases identical to TRBD1. This TCR derives from a woman in her thirties or forties who had been exposed to COVID-19. The CDR3 DNA follows: TGTGCCACCAGTGACGGGACAGTCGGGTACGACTATGGCTACACCTTC. Protein: CATSDGTVGYDYGYTF.